Below are 5 T cell receptor beta chains sequenced from a single sample in a study of T cell responses to AZD1222 COVID-19 vaccine (dated by TCRdb to about 2021). The sample's time point label is to be understood as: baseline before first vaccination. Libraries were built with the immunoSEQ multiplex PCR assay. This immuneACCESS table, as held by TCRdb, lists in-frame sequences with V and J called but not all clones. Of the missing ones, under half trace to an unresolved V gene in checked studies; the others have no known cause. The sample contains about 96,000 clones, roughly 90% of them found a single time. The ten top clones hold approximately 25% of the sample. Sequencing used peripheral blood, obtained on day 0 of AZD1222 vaccination. These receptors were obtained from an adult in good health.

The V gene is TRBV7-8, the J gene TRBJ2-3; the D is unclear. CDR3 length: 14 amino acids. Germline V gene lookup returns CDR1 SGHVS and CDR2 FQNEAQ. V lost 1 base, J lost 4 bases, and 9 bases lay in between. CDR3 amino acids: CASSLEVVADTQYF. DNA for the CDR3: TGTGCCAGCAGCTTAGAGGTGGTTGCAGATACGCAGTATTTT. Together with reference TRBV7-8 and TRBJ2-3, the CDR3 gives the full variable domain: GAGVSQSPRYKVAKRGQDVALRCDPISGHVSLFWYQQALGQGPEFLTYFQNEAQLDKSGLPSDRFFAERPEGSVSTLKIQRTQQEDSAVYLCASSLEVVADTQYFGPGTRLTVL.

The CDR3 DNA sequence: TGTGCCAGCAGGCGCAGGGGGCCCATCTACGAGCAGTACTTC. It is translated as CASRRRGPIYEQYF. The V call is TRBV6-5, the J call TRBJ2-7; 8 bases agree with TRBD1. There are 14 residues in the CDR3. V shed 6 bases, J shed 3 bases, and the junction held 7 bases outside the gene matches. Germline lookup yields CDR1 MNHEY and CDR2 SVGAGI.

CDR3 amino acids: CASSSLGVTNYEQYF. CDR3 coding DNA: TGCGCCAGCAGCTCCCTGGGAGTGACCAATTACGAGCAGTACTTC. This chain uses TRBV5-1 with TRBJ2-7; D perhaps matches TRBD2 (5 bases). V lost 3 bases, J lost 4 bases, and 17 bases lay in between. The CDR3 spans 15 residues. Germline V gene sequence: CDR1 SGHRS, CDR2 YFSETQ.

This clone occurred a few times. The genes are TRBV7-9 and TRBJ1-2; D may be TRBD1 (5 bases). This CDR3 spans 13 amino acids. V was cut by 3 bases and J by 4 bases, with 9 bases left in between. From germline, CDR1 is SEHNR and CDR2 FQNEAQ (reference sequence). In DNA, the CDR3 is TGTGCCAGCAGCTTGACAGCCCCCTATGGCTACACCTTC. Its protein is CASSLTAPYGYTF. The variable domain in full, with the rest retrieved from reference TRBV7-9 and TRBJ1-2, is DTGVSQNPRHKITKRGQNVTFRCDPISEHNRLYWYRQTLGQGPEFLTYFQNEAQLEKSRLLSDRFSAERPKGSFSTLEIQRTEQGDSAMYLCASSLTAPYGYTFGSGTRLTVV.

This rearrangement joins TRBV13 to TRBJ2-1, with TRBD2 as a possible D gene (5 bases). Trimming shortened V by 5 bases and J by 3 bases, and 11 bases separated the two germline ends. CDR3 length equals 14 residues. Germline V gene lookup returns CDR1 PRHDT and CDR2 FYEKMQ (reference sequence). This CDR3 reads CASSPDGGYNEQFF. The CDR3 DNA sequence: TGTGCCAGCAGCCCGGACGGAGGCTACAATGAGCAGTTCTTC.